This is a list of T cell receptor beta chains from one sample in a study of cytomegalovirus exposure and HLA in healthy donors. Sequencing was performed with immunoSEQ multiplex PCR; in TCRdb, only in-frame clones are kept and a portion is missing. Its table records some 110,000 clones. Sequenced input: PBMCs. The receptors stem from a man aged 35 to 55 in good health and CMV-seronegative. CDR3s include the opening cysteine and the closing phenylalanine or tryptophan. The order of the fields is V gene, D gene, J gene, CDR3 DNA, CDR3 protein. D genes are given only for firm matches.

>TRBV25-1|TRBD2|TRBJ2-3
TGTGCCAGCAGTGTCGCGGGAGGTCTGACAGATACGCAGTATTTT
CASSVAGGLTDTQYF
>TRBV2|TRBD2|TRBJ2-7
TGTGCCAGCAGTGTGGGGACTAGAAGTTACGAGCAGTACTTC
CASSVGTRSYEQYF
>TRBV7-2|TRBD2|TRBJ2-7
TGTGCCAGCAGCCCCCGGACTAGCGGGACCTCCTACGAGCAGTACTTC
CASSPRTSGTSYEQYF
>TRBV4-3|-|TRBJ2-5
TGCGCCAGCAGCCAAGATTGGGGAGGCGGCGAGACCCAGTACTTC
CASSQDWGGGETQYF
>TRBV4-1|-|TRBJ1-5
TGCGCCAGCAGCCAAGTAGGACCTACGACAGACCAGCCCCAGCATTTT
CASSQVGPTTDQPQHF
>TRBV2|-|TRBJ2-3
TGTGCCAGCAGTGAATGGAGTTTGCCAGATACGCAGTATTTT
CASSEWSLPDTQYF
>TRBV30|TRBD2|TRBJ2-7
TGTGCCTGTATGGCCGGGACTAGCGGGAGGGTCTACGAGCAGTACTTC
CACMAGTSGRVYEQYF
>TRBV2|TRBD1|TRBJ1-1
TGTGCCAGCAGGAAGGGGGGACAGGGGGCTCGGAACACTGAAGCTTTCTTT
CASRKGGQGARNTEAFF
>TRBV5-6|TRBD1|TRBJ2-3
TGTGCCAGCAGCCGGGACAGGGATAGCACAGATACGCAGTATTTT
CASSRDRDSTDTQYF
>TRBV11-3|TRBD1|TRBJ1-3
TGTGCCAGCAGATTCCAGAGACAGGGAACTGGAAACACCATATATTTT
CASRFQRQGTGNTIYF
>TRBV30|TRBD2|TRBJ2-3
TGTGCCTGGAAATTAGCGGGTCGCACAGATACGCAGTATTTT
CAWKLAGRTDTQYF
>TRBV7-7|TRBD1|TRBJ1-3
TGTGCTAGCAGCTCAAGGCCGGGACAGGACTCTGGAAACACCATATATTTT
CASSSRPGQDSGNTIYF
>TRBV25-1|-|TRBJ2-3
TGTGCCAGCAGTGAACTTGACAGTCCTAGCACAGATACGCAGTATTTT
CASSELDSPSTDTQYF
>TRBV11-2|TRBD2|TRBJ2-5
TGTGCCAGCAGCCTACTTGTTACCAGCGGGGTAGAGCAGTACTTC
CASSLLVTSGVEQYF
>TRBV13|-|TRBJ2-7
TGTGCCAGCAGCTTTAAGGCGGGTAACTCCTACGAGCAGTACTTC
CASSFKAGNSYEQYF
>TRBV2|TRBD2|TRBJ2-7
TGTGCCAGCAGTGGGGGACTAGCGGGATCCGACGAGCAGTACTTC
CASSGGLAGSDEQYF
>TRBV9|TRBD2|TRBJ2-1
TGTGCCAGCAGCGGCCGGGACTACCGTTTGGATGAGCAGTTCTTC
CASSGRDYRLDEQFF
>TRBV30|-|TRBJ1-1
TGTGCCTGGAGTGTCAGGTCAGGGACTGAAGCTTTCTTT
CAWSVRSGTEAFF
>TRBV18|TRBD1|TRBJ1-5
TGTGCCAGCTCACCACAGGCGATGGACAGGGGGAATCAGCCCCAGCATTTT
CASSPQAMDRGNQPQHF
>TRBV27|TRBD1|TRBJ1-1
TGTGCCAGCCGACAGGGGAACACTGAAGCTTTCTTT
CASRQGNTEAFF
>TRBV7-2|-|TRBJ2-3
TGTGCCAACATTGGGGAGAGCACAGATACGCAGTATTTT
CANIGESTDTQYF
>TRBV10-3|TRBD1|TRBJ1-1
TGTGCCATCAACACACAGGGGGCTGACACTGAAGCTTTCTTT
CAINTQGADTEAFF
>TRBV2|-|TRBJ2-3
TGTGCCAGCCAAATCGGTCTTGCCACAGATACGCAGTATTTT
CASQIGLATDTQYF
>TRBV5-1|-|TRBJ2-7
TGCGCCAGCAGAAACCCAGGGGGGTCCTACGAGCAGTACTTC
CASRNPGGSYEQYF
>TRBV7-2|TRBD1|TRBJ1-1
TGTGCCAGCAGCCCTAACAGGGGGAGTTACACTGAAGCTTTCTTT
CASSPNRGSYTEAFF
>TRBV11-3|TRBD2|TRBJ2-7
TGTGCCAGCAGCCTGGGGACTAGCGGGATATACGAGCAGTACTTC
CASSLGTSGIYEQYF
>TRBV18|-|TRBJ2-5
TGTGCCAGCTCACGACTAACAGAGACCCAGTACTTC
CASSRLTETQYF
>TRBV6-5|-|TRBJ2-7
TGTGCCAGCAGTTACTCGACGCGGGGCGCCTACGAGCAGTACTTC
CASSYSTRGAYEQYF
>TRBV9|TRBD2|TRBJ2-1
TGTGCCAGCAGCGTAGACGCTCGAACTAGCGGTAGGAATGAGCAGTTCTTC
CASSVDARTSGRNEQFF
>TRBV2|TRBD2|TRBJ2-5
TGTGCCAGCAGTGAACTCGGGAGGCCGTCCCAAAAAGAGACCCAGTACTTC
CASSELGRPSQKETQYF
>TRBV7-2|TRBD2|TRBJ2-1
TGTGCCAGCAGCCAAAACATAGGACTAGCGGGTGATGAGCAGTTCTTC
CASSQNIGLAGDEQFF
>TRBV5-1|-|TRBJ1-3
TGCGCCAGCAGCTTCACGACAGGACAGCTTCTCTCTGGAAACACCATATATTTT
CASSFTTGQLLSGNTIYF
>TRBV5-6|TRBD2|TRBJ2-1
TGTGCCAGCAGCTTGGGAGAAGGGACTATTCGGTCGGGTGAGCAGTTCTTC
CASSLGEGTIRSGEQFF
>TRBV10-3|TRBD1|TRBJ2-1
TGTGCCATCAGTCCGGGACAGGCCCCCCTCTATGAGCAGTTCTTC
CAISPGQAPLYEQFF
>TRBV7-9|TRBD2|TRBJ2-3
TGTGCCAGCAGCTTATGGGGGGCTAGCGGGATCCGCACAGATACGCAGTATTTT
CASSLWGASGIRTDTQYF
>TRBV13|TRBD2|TRBJ2-1
TGTGCCAGCCCCAGTCTGGGAGGGCGGGAGGGCCCTCGGAATGAGCAGTTCTTC
CASPSLGGREGPRNEQFF
>TRBV11-3|-|TRBJ2-6
TGTGCCAGCGGGGCCACTATGAACTCTGGGGCCAACGTCCTGACTTTC
CASGATMNSGANVLTF
>TRBV7-9|-|TRBJ1-2
TGTGCCAGCAGCTTGGGAGGGGCGGCCTATGGCTACACCTTC
CASSLGGAAYGYTF
>TRBV5-6|-|TRBJ2-7
TGTGCCAGCAGCTTGGAATCCCCTAGCTACGAGCAGTACTTC
CASSLESPSYEQYF
>TRBV5-1|TRBD2|TRBJ2-4
TGCGCCAGCAGCTTAACTAGCGGGAGACTTACTGCTAACATTCAGTACTTC
CASSLTSGRLTANIQYF
>TRBV27|-|TRBJ2-7
TGTGCCAGCAGTTTACTGGGGGGCTCCTACGAGCAGTACTTC
CASSLLGGSYEQYF
>TRBV9|TRBD2|TRBJ2-7
TGTGCCAGCAGCGGGACTAGCGGATCCTACGAGCAGTACTTC
CASSGTSGSYEQYF
>TRBV23-1|-|TRBJ2-5
TGCGCCAGCAGCTTCTCGACAGAAGAGACCCAGTACTTC
CASSFSTEETQYF
>TRBV10-3|TRBD1|TRBJ1-6
TGTGCCATCAGTTCCGGGACAGGGGAATATAATTCACCCCTCCACTTT
CAISSGTGEYNSPLHF
>TRBV10-3|TRBD1|TRBJ2-7
TGTGCCTTAGGACAGGCCTACGAGCAGTACTTC
CALGQAYEQYF
>TRBV5-1|-|TRBJ2-3
TGCGCCAGCAGCCCCCCCCGTGGAGGTACGCAGTATTTT
CASSPPRGGTQYF
>TRBV11-3|-|TRBJ1-4
TGTGCCAGCAGCTTTACAGGGTCAGGAAAACTGTTTTTT
CASSFTGSGKLFF
>TRBV5-1|TRBD1|TRBJ2-1
TGCGCCAGCAGCTTGGCCGAGGGGGCTGCCTACAATGAGCAGTTCTTC
CASSLAEGAAYNEQFF
>TRBV9|TRBD2|TRBJ2-2
TGTGCCAGCAGCGTAACTAGCGGGAGGGTAACCGGGGAGCTGTTTTTT
CASSVTSGRVTGELFF
>TRBV5-4|-|TRBJ2-7
TGTGCCAGCAGCTTGGATCCAGGAGGGCCCGAGCAGTACTTC
CASSLDPGGPEQYF
>TRBV29-1|-|TRBJ2-5
TGCAGCGTTGATCGGGGTTTTGAGCAGTACTTC
CSVDRGFEQYF
>TRBV11-3|TRBD2|TRBJ2-3
TGTGCCAGCAGCCGACTAGCGGGAGTCCCAGATACGCAGTATTTT
CASSRLAGVPDTQYF
>TRBV29-1|-|TRBJ2-1
TGCAGCGTAGCTGACAGGGAGCAGTTCTTC
CSVADREQFF
>TRBV7-2|-|TRBJ1-5
TGTGCCAGCAGCCCCCGGGGGATGGATCAGCCCCAGCATTTT
CASSPRGMDQPQHF